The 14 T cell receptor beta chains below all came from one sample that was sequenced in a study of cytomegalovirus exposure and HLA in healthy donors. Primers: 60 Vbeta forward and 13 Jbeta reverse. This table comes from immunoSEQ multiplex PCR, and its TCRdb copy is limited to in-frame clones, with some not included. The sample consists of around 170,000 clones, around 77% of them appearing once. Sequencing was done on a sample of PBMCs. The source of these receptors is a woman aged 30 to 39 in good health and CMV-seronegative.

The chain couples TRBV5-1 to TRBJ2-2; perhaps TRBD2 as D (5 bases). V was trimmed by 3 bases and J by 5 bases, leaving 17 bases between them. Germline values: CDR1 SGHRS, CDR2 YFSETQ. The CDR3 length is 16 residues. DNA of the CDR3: TGCGCCAGCAGCTATTCCCGCTCTTCGGGGACCGGGGAGCTGTTTTTT. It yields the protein CASSYSRSSGTGELFF.

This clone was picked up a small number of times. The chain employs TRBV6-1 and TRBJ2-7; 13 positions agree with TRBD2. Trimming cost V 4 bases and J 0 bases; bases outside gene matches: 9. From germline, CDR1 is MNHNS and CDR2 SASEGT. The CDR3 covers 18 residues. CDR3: CASSAPGLAGIYSYEQYF. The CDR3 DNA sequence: TGTGCCAGCAGTGCCCCGGGACTAGCGGGGATTTACTCCTACGAGCAGTACTTC.

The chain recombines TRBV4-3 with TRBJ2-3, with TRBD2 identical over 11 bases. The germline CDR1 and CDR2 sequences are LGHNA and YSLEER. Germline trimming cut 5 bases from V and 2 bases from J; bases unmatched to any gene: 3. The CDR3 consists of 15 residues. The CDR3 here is CASSTTSGATDTQYF. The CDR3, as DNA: TGCGCCAGCAGCACGACTAGCGGGGCCACAGATACGCAGTATTTT.

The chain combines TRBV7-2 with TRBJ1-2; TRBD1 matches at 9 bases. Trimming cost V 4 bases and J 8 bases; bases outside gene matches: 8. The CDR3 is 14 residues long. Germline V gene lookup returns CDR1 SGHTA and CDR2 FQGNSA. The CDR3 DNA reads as TGTGCCAGCAGCTACCGAGGGACAGGGCAGGGCTACACCTTC. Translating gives CASSYRGTGQGYTF.

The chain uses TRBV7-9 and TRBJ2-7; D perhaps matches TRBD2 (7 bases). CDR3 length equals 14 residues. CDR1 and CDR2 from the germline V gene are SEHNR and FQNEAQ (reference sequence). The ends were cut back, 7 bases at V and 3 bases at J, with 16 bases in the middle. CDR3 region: CASTRGGAYYEQYF. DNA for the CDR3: TGTGCCAGCACCCGAGGGGGGGCTTACTACGAGCAGTACTTC.

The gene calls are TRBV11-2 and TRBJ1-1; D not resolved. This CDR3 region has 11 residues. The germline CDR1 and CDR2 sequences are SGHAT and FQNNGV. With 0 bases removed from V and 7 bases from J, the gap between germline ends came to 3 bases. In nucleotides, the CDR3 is TGTGCCAGCAGCTTAGAGCGTGAAGCTTTCTTT. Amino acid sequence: CASSLEREAFF.

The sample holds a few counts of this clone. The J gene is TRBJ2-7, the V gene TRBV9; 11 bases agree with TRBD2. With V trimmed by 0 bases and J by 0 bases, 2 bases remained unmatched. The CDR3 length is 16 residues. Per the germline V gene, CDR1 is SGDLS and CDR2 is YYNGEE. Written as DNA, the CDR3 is TGTGCCAGCAGCGTAGGACTAGCGGGGAGCTCCTACGAGCAGTACTTC. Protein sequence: CASSVGLAGSSYEQYF.

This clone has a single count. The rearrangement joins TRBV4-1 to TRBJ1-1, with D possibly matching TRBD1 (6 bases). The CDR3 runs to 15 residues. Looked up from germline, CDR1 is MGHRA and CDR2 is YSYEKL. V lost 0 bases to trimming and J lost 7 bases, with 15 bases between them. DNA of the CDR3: TGCGCCAGCAGCCAAGATAGGGGCAGGGGCAGTGAAGCTTTCTTT. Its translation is CASSQDRGRGSEAFF.

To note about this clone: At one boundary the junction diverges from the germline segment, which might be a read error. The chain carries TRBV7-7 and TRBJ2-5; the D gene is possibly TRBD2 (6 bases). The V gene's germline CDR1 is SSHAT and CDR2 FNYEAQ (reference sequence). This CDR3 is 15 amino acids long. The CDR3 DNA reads TGTGCTAGCAGCTTAGTGGGGGGTAGCCAAGAGACCCAGTACTTC. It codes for CASSLVGGSQETQYF.

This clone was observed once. CDR3 residues: CASSPAASTQYF. Written as DNA, the CDR3 is TGCGCCAGCAGCCCGGCGGCTAGTACGCAGTATTTT. The chain is built from TRBV5-1 and TRBJ2-3, with D unclear. The CDR3 has 12 amino acids. CDR1 and CDR2 (germline): SGHRS, YFSETQ. V was clipped by 4 bases and J by 8 bases, with 11 bases between them.

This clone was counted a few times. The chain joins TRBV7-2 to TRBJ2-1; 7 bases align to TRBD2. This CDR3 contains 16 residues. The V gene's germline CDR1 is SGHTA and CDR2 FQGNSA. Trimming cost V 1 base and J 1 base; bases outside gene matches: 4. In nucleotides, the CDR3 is TGTGCCAGCAGCTTAGGGTCAGCGGGGTCCTACAATGAGCAGTTCTTC. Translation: CASSLGSAGSYNEQFF.

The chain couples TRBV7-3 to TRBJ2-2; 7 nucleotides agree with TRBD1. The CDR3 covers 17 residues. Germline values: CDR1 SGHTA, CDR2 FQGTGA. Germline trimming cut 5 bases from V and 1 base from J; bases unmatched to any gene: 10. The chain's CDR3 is CASSPKNRGKNTGELFF. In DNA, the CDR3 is TGTGCCAGCAGCCCGAAAAACAGGGGCAAGAACACCGGGGAGCTGTTTTTT.

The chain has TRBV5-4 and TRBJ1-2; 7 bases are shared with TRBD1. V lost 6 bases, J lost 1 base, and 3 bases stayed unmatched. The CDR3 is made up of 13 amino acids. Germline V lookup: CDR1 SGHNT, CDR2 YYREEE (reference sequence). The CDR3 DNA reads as TGTGCCAGCACCCAGGGGGATAACTATGGCTACACCTTC. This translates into CASTQGDNYGYTF.

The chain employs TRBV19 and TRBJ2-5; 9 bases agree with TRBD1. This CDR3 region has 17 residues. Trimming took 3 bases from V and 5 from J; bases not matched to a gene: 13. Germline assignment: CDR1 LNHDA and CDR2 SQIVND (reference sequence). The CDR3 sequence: CASSISSGTGSRETQYF. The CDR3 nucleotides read TGTGCCAGTAGTATTTCCTCGGGGACAGGGAGTAGGGAGACCCAGTACTTC.